A selection of T cell receptor beta chains follows, all from one sample in a study of cytomegalovirus exposure and HLA in healthy donors. The data were produced by immunoSEQ multiplex PCR, yet TCRdb's version contains in-frame clones alone and is incomplete. Counted here are 80,000 to 95,000 clones, about 93% occurring once; the ten biggest clones make up around 1.1%. Sequencing input: PBMCs. Receptor source: a woman aged 25 to 39 in good health and CMV-seropositive. Both conserved end residues are part of each CDR3. D genes are given only for firm matches. Not every row has a clone size; where given, it reads once, few, many or a size class.

D gene: -; J gene: TRBJ2-7; V gene: TRBV7-9; clone size: -; CDR3 DNA: TGTGCCAGCAGCTCACCGACAGGAGGCCGATCCTACGAGCAGTACTTC; CDR3 protein: CASSSPTGGRSYEQYF
D gene: -; J gene: TRBJ1-5; V gene: TRBV4-1; clone size: once; CDR3 DNA: TGCGCCAGCAGCCAAGATCCGGGGAAGCCCCAGCATTTT; CDR3 protein: CASSQDPGKPQHF
D gene: -; J gene: TRBJ1-3; V gene: TRBV19; clone size: -; CDR3 DNA: TGTGCCAGTATCCGGGGAAACTCTGGAAACACCATATATTTT; CDR3 protein: CASIRGNSGNTIYF
D gene: TRBD1; J gene: TRBJ1-5; V gene: TRBV28; clone size: -; CDR3 DNA: TGTGCCAGCGCGAACCGGGACAGGGGTGGCAATCAGCCCCAGCATTTT; CDR3 protein: CASANRDRGGNQPQHF
D gene: TRBD2; J gene: TRBJ2-1; V gene: TRBV27; clone size: -; CDR3 DNA: TGTGCCAGCAGTTTTGGGCTAGCGGGAGGAAATGAGCAGTTCTTC; CDR3 protein: CASSFGLAGGNEQFF
D gene: -; J gene: TRBJ2-7; V gene: TRBV18; clone size: -; CDR3 DNA: TGTGCCAGCTCACCACCGGCGGGTATCTACGAGCAGTACTTC; CDR3 protein: CASSPPAGIYEQYF
D gene: -; J gene: TRBJ1-4; V gene: TRBV5-5; clone size: -; CDR3 DNA: TGTGCCAGCAGCTTGGTAGCAACTAATGAAAAACTGTTTTTT; CDR3 protein: CASSLVATNEKLFF
D gene: TRBD2; J gene: TRBJ2-5; V gene: TRBV28; clone size: -; CDR3 DNA: TGTGCCAGCAGAGCGCTGGGGGGGGTAGAGACCCAGTACTTC; CDR3 protein: CASRALGGVETQYF
D gene: -; J gene: TRBJ2-7; V gene: TRBV9; clone size: few; CDR3 DNA: TGTGCCAGCAGCGTAGGGGCAGAGTCCTACGAGCAGTACTTC; CDR3 protein: CASSVGAESYEQYF
D gene: -; J gene: TRBJ2-7; V gene: TRBV6-5; clone size: -; CDR3 DNA: TGTGCCAGCGCCCCATCGAGCTCCTACGAGCAGTACTTC; CDR3 protein: CASAPSSSYEQYF
D gene: -; J gene: TRBJ2-7; V gene: TRBV7-2; clone size: -; CDR3 DNA: TGTGCCAGCAGCTTATCTAGGACAAGCAACTACGAGCAGTACTTC; CDR3 protein: CASSLSRTSNYEQYF
D gene: -; J gene: TRBJ1-2; V gene: TRBV5-1; clone size: -; CDR3 DNA: TGCGCCAGCAGCTTGGCGGGAGAAAACTATGGCTACACCTTC; CDR3 protein: CASSLAGENYGYTF
D gene: -; J gene: TRBJ1-3; V gene: TRBV6-5; clone size: -; CDR3 DNA: TGTGCCAGCAGACCTTACTACTCTGGAAACACCATATATTTT; CDR3 protein: CASRPYYSGNTIYF
D gene: -; J gene: TRBJ1-1; V gene: TRBV4-3; clone size: -; CDR3 DNA: TGCGCCAGCAGCCAAGCTGTACAGGGTGGGTTTACTGAAGCTTTCTTT; CDR3 protein: CASSQAVQGGFTEAFF
D gene: TRBD1; J gene: TRBJ2-2; V gene: TRBV15; clone size: -; CDR3 DNA: TGTGCCACCAGCGACGGGACAGTCTCCGGGGAGCTGTTTTTT; CDR3 protein: CATSDGTVSGELFF
D gene: TRBD2; J gene: TRBJ2-1; V gene: TRBV18; clone size: -; CDR3 DNA: TGTGCCAGCTCACCACTTTTTACTAGCGGTTACAATGAGCAGTTCTTC; CDR3 protein: CASSPLFTSGYNEQFF
D gene: -; J gene: TRBJ1-1; V gene: TRBV30; clone size: -; CDR3 DNA: TGTGCCTGGATGGGTGGGGCGGTCATGAACACTGAAGCTTTCTTT; CDR3 protein: CAWMGGAVMNTEAFF
D gene: -; J gene: TRBJ2-1; V gene: TRBV19; clone size: -; CDR3 DNA: TGTGCCAGTAGCCCACGTACCCTTAGCTCCTACAATGAGCAGTTCTTC; CDR3 protein: CASSPRTLSSYNEQFF
D gene: -; J gene: TRBJ2-1; V gene: TRBV19; clone size: once; CDR3 DNA: TGTGCCAGTATCCCGTCGGGTTTACTTACATGGAATGAGCAGTTCTTC; CDR3 protein: CASIPSGLLTWNEQFF
D gene: -; J gene: TRBJ2-5; V gene: TRBV9; clone size: -; CDR3 DNA: TGTGCCAGCAGCGTAGGGATTACGGGGAGGACCCAGTACTTC; CDR3 protein: CASSVGITGRTQYF
D gene: -; J gene: TRBJ2-3; V gene: TRBV7-9; clone size: -; CDR3 DNA: TGTGCCAGCAGCTTTGTCCAGGGCAGCACAGATACGCAGTATTTT; CDR3 protein: CASSFVQGSTDTQYF
D gene: -; J gene: TRBJ2-3; V gene: TRBV6-6; clone size: -; CDR3 DNA: TGTGCCAGCAGGAGCAGGGGTAGGGCAGATACGCAGTATTTT; CDR3 protein: CASRSRGRADTQYF
D gene: TRBD1; J gene: TRBJ1-4; V gene: TRBV2; clone size: -; CDR3 DNA: TGTGCCAGCTCAAGGGACAGGGTTGAGGAAAAACTGTTTTTT; CDR3 protein: CASSRDRVEEKLFF
D gene: TRBD2; J gene: TRBJ2-5; V gene: TRBV7-9; clone size: -; CDR3 DNA: TGTGCCAGCAGGCCGGGGAGCGGGAGTAGAGAGACCCAGTACTTC; CDR3 protein: CASRPGSGSRETQYF
D gene: TRBD1; J gene: TRBJ2-1; V gene: TRBV28; clone size: -; CDR3 DNA: TGTGCCAGCAGTTTCGGGACAGGGGGGACAAGCTCCTACAATGAGCAGTTCTTC; CDR3 protein: CASSFGTGGTSSYNEQFF